This paragraph covers one T cell receptor (beta chain) sequence. Its antigen remains undetermined. No clone much larger than this one lies a single base away; base qualities are absent. Library preparation employed the immunoSEQ multiplex PCR assay. For the multiplex PCR, a mixture combining 60 forward primers for TCR Vbeta segments and 13 reverse primers for TCR Jbeta segments was used. A multiplex PCR assay on genomic DNA amplified the CDR3 region of rearranged TCR beta genes. On the Illumina HiSeq System, the amplified TCR beta libraries were sequenced as 87-base-pair reads. Regarding the original processing steps: A later analysis tallied roughly 80 million unique TCR beta chains across the 610 or so repertoires, and about 10 million of those chains were shared by two or more donors. To remove PCR and sequencing errors, raw reads were error-corrected and collapsed into unique sequences using a nearest-neighbor algorithm that merged closely related sequences. V, D and J gene segments were assigned by aligning CDR3 sequences to IMGT reference sequences. For a sequence to be retained, a match of at least six nucleotides was required to both a V gene segment and a J gene segment. A rearrangement was called productive if the CDR3 had no stop codons and remained in frame with V and J, and every other rearrangement was called non-productive. CDR3 was defined according to IMGT convention as the region running from the second conserved V-encoded cysteine to the conserved J-encoded phenylalanine. The earlier analysis of approximately 590 of the donors excluded any sequence lacking an unambiguous match to a single V gene segment. An earlier analysis of a few hundred of the donors classified V segments as functional when productive rearrangements were above 56.7% and as segregating when the standard deviation between donors was above 5%. To diagnose cytomegalovirus status from the catalog of TCR beta chain sequences, a statistical classification framework was built. In a later analysis, V and J genes were assigned by comparing TCR nucleotide sequences against IMGT/GENE-DB human TR gene sequences. Using the TCRdist pipeline, a later analysis assigned CDR3 sequences along with most-parsimonious VDJ recombination scenarios. In a later analysis, every TCR beta chain was defined by the combination of its CDR3 amino acid sequence and its V-gene family, and reads without a unique V-gene family were dropped. In a later analysis, around 650 highly shared, low-generation-probability nucleotide sequences were removed to address suspected cross-contamination and a sequencing artifact. In a later analysis, a clonal expansion index was calculated for each public chain from normalized within-repertoire ranks of inferred template counts. In a later analysis, generation probabilities were computed with a VDJ recombination model fitted to out-of-frame rearrangements, and the resulting probabilities were checked against IGoR. In a later analysis, hypergeometric tests were used to score TCR-TCR, TCR-HLA and TCR-CMV co-occurrence, with a repertoire-size bias correction applied to TCR pairs. A later analysis estimated false discovery rates by permuting HLA or CMV assignments 20 times. In a later analysis, co-occurring TCRs were grouped using DBSCAN, and TCRdist sequence similarity was added for clustering within HLA-allele-positive subsets. Repertoires with fewer than 30,000 or more than 120,000 public chains, plus five repertoires with anomalous nucleotide sharing, were excluded from co-occurrence clustering. TCRdb mirrors the immuneACCESS table, restricted to in-frame sequences. Some clones are absent from its copies; in checked studies, under half trace to an unresolved V gene, and the reason for the others is unknown. V and J calls and clone size come straight from that table; D and trimming were deduced from the DNA. For this sample there are over 150,000 clones; almost 80% appear just once. Roughly 1.3% of the sample is taken by the ten largest.

This entry comes from a study of cytomegalovirus exposure and HLA in healthy donors (TCRdb year 2017). Regarding the study in general: According to an earlier analysis of around 600 of the donors, 150 million to 200 million T cells yielded 90 million to 130 million unique TCR beta sequences and roughly 280 Gb of sequence data. Approximately 310 gigabases of sequencing data and 70 million to 85 million unique TCR sequences were included in an early release covering roughly 600 HLA-typed donors. Of the roughly 390 genotyped donors, approximately 80% were placed in the genetic ancestry cluster associated with self-reported Caucasian donors. The study was designed to test whether signatures of past pathogen exposure could be identified by cataloging public T cell receptors. The T cell repertoires of about 700 subjects were profiled by immunosequencing and related to cytomegalovirus serostatus. In addition to the first cohort of approximately 650 subjects, a separate validation cohort of around 110 different subjects was used. To predict cytomegalovirus infection status, the study brought together high-throughput TCR immunosequencing, statistical association of individual TCRs with disease status, and machine learning. A later analysis re-examined previously published TCR beta repertoires from 600 to 700 donors and added high-resolution HLA genotyping to investigate patterns of TCR occurrence. Rather than using new phenotypic data, the later analysis identified candidate immune exposures from TCR beta sequences and from how often those sequences occurred across donors. To decide whether each TCR beta V gene segment behaved as functional or pseudogenic, an earlier analysis of some 580 of the donors relied on high-throughput TCR beta sequencing. Donor age, sex, ethnicity and CMV serostatus were compiled together with the repertoire data. A later genetic analysis used genome-wide SNP genotypes for about three fifths of the roughly 700 donors, treating that subset as a discovery cohort. Every repertoire in the discovery cohort had been generated on one and the same sequencing platform. Both class I and class II loci were covered by HLA typing, at four-digit resolution. The number of typed donors differed by locus: about 620-640 for A, B, C, DRB1 and DQB1; 500 to 550 for DQA1; fewer than 610 for DPA1; and roughly 450 for DPB1. About five DR-DQ haplotypes were treated as single units for association and clustering because of strong linkage in the cohort. On average, around 240,000 unique TCR beta nucleotide sequences were sequenced per donor among 398 genotyped donors of the cohort, with roughly 20% of those sequences being non-productive.

CDR3 length: 15 amino acids, cysteine to phenylalanine. The read is trimmed to its CDR3 DNA, 45 bases read in frame from base 1. Trimmed from V: 2 bases; trimmed from J: 9 bases; junction bases lacking a gene match: 8. According to the germline V gene, CDR1 reads MNHNS and CDR2 reads SASEGT. The cohort consisted of some 730 healthy bone marrow donors. Cohort members were all nominally healthy when sampled, although unrecorded immune exposures were likely present. The donor tested CMV seronegative and was one of the 352 seronegative cohort members. Every donor gave a peripheral blood sample, and the peripheral blood mononuclear cells from that sample were used for TCR beta sequencing. Genomic DNA was extracted from the blood cell samples with the Qiagen DNeasy Blood Extraction Kit. General findings and caveats noted by the study authors: In this cohort, only TCR beta chains were sequenced, and detectable features were limited by the absence of alpha or paired-chain data. Correlated functional status among segregating V segments might reflect linkage disequilibrium, but an unknown experimental factor could not be ruled out. An earlier analysis of approximately 570 of the donors showed that most TCR beta V segments appeared in productive rearrangements either about 87% or about 30% of the time, which broadly matched IMGT annotations. In a later genetic analysis, a missense DCLRE1C variant was associated with V-gene and J-gene trimming of TCR beta chains, and the association was replicated in an independent cohort. Most CMV-associated TCR beta chains appeared to be HLA-restricted in a later analysis, and the HLA associations seemed to be driven largely by CMV exposure. Immune exposure information for the cohort was limited to CMV serostatus. Compared with the roughly 720-donor mean, donors in an Asian-associated ancestry cluster had fewer N-insertions in productive TCRs, according to a later genetic analysis. Most TCR sequences were observed very rarely across donors, whereas some public TCRs were present in many individuals. A further reported finding was that TCR beta sequences accurately predicted the HLA-A and HLA-B alleles for most subjects in the first cohort. A cluster of highly shared sequence variants was judged likely to represent a technical artifact of the sequencing pipeline. The classifier was reported to diagnose cytomegalovirus status with high specificity and sensitivity in both the original and validation cohorts. Strong co-occurrence of HLA alleles, especially DR and DQ, made assigning TCR associations to individual alleles difficult. A total of 150 or so TCR beta chains were listed by the study as associated with cytomegalovirus. A later analysis found that TCR association rates varied across HLA loci, with DRB1 alleles showing the most associated TCRs and HLA-C alleles the fewest. The earlier analysis of 450 to 700 of the donors excluded some 16 rarely observed V segments, including chromosome 9 orphons, because counts were too low. Because HLA typing was unavailable for some donors at each locus, only the typed subset was used in association tests. Presence/absence analyses assumed roughly uniform sequencing depth across donors, an assumption that may not hold. In a later analysis, HLA-associated TCR beta chains showed more clonal expansion and lower generation probabilities than non-associated chains that were equally common. According to the authors, the approach could potentially be generalized to other disease states and immunological phenotypes. Because the 87-base-pair reads could not distinguish some IMGT-functional V segments, including TRBV6-2 and TRBV6-3, those segments were excluded. Three of the identified cytomegalovirus-associated TCR beta chains were confirmed in vitro to be specific for cytomegalovirus antigens. In a later analysis, several top co-occurrence clusters were reported to appear linked to parvovirus B19, influenza, CMV and Epstein-Barr virus. A later analysis associated about 17,000 TCR beta sequences with specific HLA alleles at a false discovery rate of 0.05.

Sequencing was performed on PBMCs. This TCR came from a woman aged 45-60 years in good health and CMV-seronegative. The receptor chain draws on TRBV6-1 and TRBJ2-1, with 9 bases matching TRBD2. In nucleotides, the sequence is TGTGCCAGCAGTGAACTGCGGGAGGGCCCGGGTGAGCAGTTCTTC. Its product reads: CASSELREGPGEQFF.